Following are 18 T cell receptor beta chains from one sample sequenced in a study of T cells in narcolepsy. Produced via immunoSEQ multiplex PCR; TCRdb's table is partial and in-frame only. This repertoire shows 27,000 or so clones, 86% found once; its top ten account for 1.1%. Sequencing was done on a sample of CD45RA- memory CD4+ T cells from PBMCs. The receptor source for this set is a human donor with narcolepsy.

V usage is TRBV29-1 and J usage is TRBJ2-7; the match to TRBD2 covers 9 bases. V lost 7 bases, J lost 4 bases, and 11 bases stayed unmatched. The V gene's germline CDR1 is SQVTM and CDR2 ANQGSEA. CDR3 length equals 14 residues. The DNA for the CDR3 is TGCAGCGAAGGAGAGGAAGCGGGGGGATACGAGCAGTACGTC. This codes for CSEGEEAGGYEQYV.

Here the CDR3 DNA reads TGTGCCAGCAGTGAAGGGCAGGGGGCTTGGACTGAAGCTTTCTTT. It yields the protein CASSEGQGAWTEAFF. The chain is built from TRBV2 and TRBJ1-1; 8 bases fit TRBD1. The CDR3 is made up of 15 amino acids. After removal of 1 base from V and 5 bases from J, the junction contained 6 bases not matched to a gene. CDR1 is SNHLY and CDR2 is FYNNEI in the germline V gene.

A word on this clone: Other nucleotide sequences from this sample produce the same CDR3. The chain uses TRBV2 and TRBJ2-5; D not resolved. V was clipped by 7 bases and J by 0 bases, with 3 bases between them. The germline gives CDR1 SNHLY, CDR2 FYNNEI. CDR3 length: 11 amino acids. In DNA form, the CDR3 reads TGTGCCAGCAAATACCAAGAGACCCAGTACTTC. It specifies CASKYQETQYF.

The V call is TRBV9, the J call TRBJ2-3; the match to TRBD2 covers 9 bases. The CDR3 spans 14 residues. Germline CDR1 and CDR2: SGDLS and YYNGEE. With V trimmed by 6 bases and J by 3 bases, 5 bases remained unmatched. In DNA form, the CDR3 reads TGTGCCAGCAACAGACTAGCGGATACAGATACGCAGTATTTT. It codes for CASNRLADTDTQYF.

V is TRBV18 and J is TRBJ2-5, with 9 bases fitting TRBD1. The CDR3 length is 15 residues. Germline CDR1 is KGHSH and CDR2 is LQKENI. With V trimmed by 3 bases and J by 7 bases, 9 bases remained unmatched. CDR3 amino acids: CASSPGQGERGTQYF. In DNA, the CDR3 is TGTGCCAGCTCACCGGGACAGGGAGAAAGAGGGACCCAGTACTTC.

This clone was observed a handful of times. The chain combines TRBV19 with TRBJ1-5, with 9 bases fitting TRBD1. The germline V gene encodes CDR1 LNHDA and CDR2 SQIVND (reference sequence). V lost 6 bases to trimming and J lost 5 bases; unmatched junction nucleotides: 5. The CDR3 contains 14 residues. The CDR3 spells CASSLTGGYQPQHF. Here the CDR3 DNA reads TGTGCCAGTAGCCTGACAGGGGGTTATCAGCCCCAGCATTTT.

This chain links TRBV7-2 with TRBJ1-3; no clear D. In germline, CDR1 is SGHTA, CDR2 FQGNSA. V was pared by 4 bases and J by 0 bases, with 10 bases between. The CDR3 is 15 residues long. Written as DNA, the CDR3 is TGTGCCAGCAGCTCCATGCCTAGCTCTGGAAACACCATATATTTT. Translating gives CASSSMPSSGNTIYF.

This clone was seen just once. The chain has TRBV6-5 and TRBJ1-5; D call uncertain. CDR1 and CDR2 from the germline V gene are MNHEY and SVGAGI. The V gene lost 5 bases and the J gene lost 7 bases, with 9 bases spanning the gap. The CDR3 sequence is 12 residues long. The DNA for the CDR3 is TGTGCCAGCAGTGAAGTTGGCCAGCCCCAGCATTTT. It encodes CASSEVGQPQHF.

V usage is TRBV5-1 and J usage is TRBJ2-3; D may correspond to TRBD1 or TRBD2 (5 bases each). The CDR3 is 14 amino acids. Germline values: CDR1 SGHRS, CDR2 YFSETQ. V was trimmed by 6 bases and J by 5 bases, leaving 16 bases between them. This chain's CDR3 is CASNLLGTRDTQYF. The CDR3 nucleotides read TGCGCCAGCAACTTACTCGGGACCCGAGATACGCAGTATTTT.

The chain combines TRBV5-1 with TRBJ1-3, with TRBD1 matching over 8 bases. The V and J ends lost 4 bases and 1 base, in that order; junction bases with no gene match: 7. The CDR3 has 16 residues. CDR1 and CDR2 (germline): SGHRS, YFSETQ. The CDR3 DNA follows: TGCGCCAGCAGCCGCGGTGGACAGGGATCTGGAAACACCATATATTTT. This codes for CASSRGGQGSGNTIYF.

This rearrangement joins TRBV7-9 to TRBJ1-6; D gene unclear. V was shortened by 5 bases and J by 3 bases, with 8 bases between the two germline ends. Germline V lookup: CDR1 SEHNR, CDR2 FQNEAQ (reference sequence). There are 14 residues in the CDR3. DNA for the CDR3: TGTGCCAGCAGCCGGGCCAACTATAATTCACCCCTCCACTTT. It yields the protein CASSRANYNSPLHF.

CDR3 sequence: CASTAWGGQGTRGANVLTF. CDR3 bases: TGTGCCAGCACGGCATGGGGCGGACAGGGAACTCGTGGGGCCAACGTCCTGACTTTC. The chain joins TRBV7-8 to TRBJ2-6, with 8 bases aligning to TRBD1. V lost 7 bases, J lost 3 bases, and 17 bases stayed unmatched. The CDR3 covers 19 residues. Per germline, CDR1 SGHVS and CDR2 FQNEAQ.

The chain is built from TRBV6-1 and TRBJ1-2, with a possible D match to TRBD1 (5 bases). Germline CDR1 MNHNS, CDR2 SASEGT. The CDR3 is 12 residues long. Between the trimmed V and J ends, which lost 4 bases and 13 bases, there was a span of 16 bases. The CDR3 sequence: CASSATWGTLTF. CDR3 bases: TGTGCCAGCAGTGCAACCTGGGGGACCCTCACCTTC.

The chain is built from TRBV5-4 and TRBJ2-5; 8 bases are shared with TRBD1. The CDR3 covers 16 residues. CDR1 is SGHNT and CDR2 is YYREEE in the germline V gene (reference sequence). V lost 4 bases and J lost 5; bases outside the gene matches: 13. The CDR3 nucleotides read TGTGCCAGCAGCCCCGGAGCGACAGGGGTAAAGGAGACCCAGTACTTC. As protein: CASSPGATGVKETQYF.

V usage is TRBV6-1 and J usage is TRBJ1-2, with D uncertain. Trimming cost V 6 bases and J 3 bases, with 11 bases left between them. This CDR3 region has 13 residues. Germline lookup yields CDR1 MNHNS and CDR2 SASEGT. The CDR3 here is CASREGNDYGYTF. The CDR3 coding sequence is TGTGCCAGCAGGGAGGGCAACGACTATGGCTACACCTTC.

The chain recombines TRBV7-9 with TRBJ2-5; 12 nucleotides agree with TRBD2. Germline lookup yields CDR1 SEHNR and CDR2 FQNEAQ (reference sequence). CDR3 size: 13 residues. V gave up 4 bases and J gave up 7 bases; unmatched junction bases: 1. The chain's CDR3 is CASSSGLAGTQYF. The DNA for the CDR3 is TGTGCCAGCAGCTCGGGACTAGCGGGGACCCAGTACTTC. The full variable domain, rest sourced from reference TRBV7-9 and TRBJ2-5, is DTGVSQNPRHKITKRGQNVTFRCDPISEHNRLYWYRQTLGQGPEFLTYFQNEAQLEKSRLLSDRFSAERPKGSFSTLEIQRTEQGDSAMYLCASSSGLAGTQYFGPGTRLLVL.

J is TRBJ2-3 and V is TRBV5-1; the D is unclear. The CDR3 is made up of 14 amino acids. CDR1 and CDR2 (germline): SGHRS, YFSETQ. V was trimmed by 1 base and J by 2 bases, leaving 8 bases between them. CDR3 sequence reads: CASSLSSFTDTQYF. The CDR3, as DNA: TGCGCCAGCAGCTTGTCTAGTTTCACAGATACGCAGTATTTT.

V and J are TRBV13 and TRBJ1-3; D is ambiguous. The V end lost 1 base, the J end lost 3 bases, and 10 bases lay between the germline ends. Looked up from germline, CDR1 is PRHDT and CDR2 is FYEKMQ (reference sequence). The CDR3 runs to 15 residues. Written as DNA, the CDR3 is TGTGCCAGCAGCTTAGCGACCGGGCTTGGAAACACCATATATTTT. It specifies CASSLATGLGNTIYF.